These 29 T cell receptor beta chains were all obtained from the same sample, sequenced in a study of CD8+CD57+ T cells in acquired aplastic anemia. It was patients with CD8+CD57+ cell expansion by flow cytometry who were chosen for sequencing. CDR3 and TCR beta VDJ profiling relied on a genomic DNA template. TCRdb independently ran MiXCR on the reads; one entry per CDR3 protein. The sample includes about 160,000 distinct CDR3 sequences, 60% to 80% of them seen just once. Sequenced material: sorted CD4+, CD8+, or CD8+CD57+ T cells (not recorded which) from PBMCs. The receptors here all came from a human donor with aplastic anemia.

The genes are TRBV4-1 and TRBJ2-5, with no clear D. Trimming stripped 1 base from V and 5 bases from J, with 8 bases between. Germline CDR1 and CDR2: MGHRA and YSYEKL. The CDR3 extends over 13 amino acids. Here the CDR3 DNA reads TGCGCCAGCAGCCAAGGAATGGCGGAGACCCAGTACTTC. It specifies CASSQGMAETQYF.

The chain carries TRBV5-4 and TRBJ2-2, with 11 bases fitting TRBD2. V dropped 1 base and J dropped 7; count of bases not matched to a gene: 6. In germline, CDR1 is SGHNT, CDR2 YYREEE (reference sequence). This CDR3 is built from 16 residues. The CDR3 loop is CASSLLAGGRNGELFF. The CDR3 nucleotides are TGTGCCAGCAGCTTGTTAGCGGGGGGGCGTAACGGGGAGCTGTTTTTT. The variable domain in full, completed from reference TRBV5-4 and TRBJ2-2, reads ETGVTQSPTHLIKTRGQQVTLRCSSQSGHNTVSWYQQALGQGPQFIFQYYREEENGRGNFPPRFSGLQFPNYSSELNVNALELDDSALYLCASSLLAGGRNGELFFGEGSRLTVL.

This clonotype was found many times. The rearrangement links TRBV7-3 to TRBJ2-1; 10 nucleotides align to TRBD2. V shed 4 bases and J 0 bases; nucleotides not matched to a gene: 18. Germline values: CDR1 SGHTA, CDR2 FQGTGA. This CDR3 is built from 21 residues. DNA of the CDR3: TGTGCCAGCAGCTCCTCCATGTTTGAAAGCGGGGGGGCCAGCTCCTACAATGAGCAGTTCTTC. Its translation is CASSSSMFESGGASSYNEQFF.

This rearrangement joins TRBV12-3 or TRBV12-4 to TRBJ2-3, with TRBD2 identical over 7 bases. The CDR3 is made up of 17 amino acids. Germline trimming cut 3 bases from V and 2 bases from J; bases unmatched to any gene: 11. CDR3 loop: CASSFFTSVTHTDTQYF. The DNA for the CDR3 is TGTGCCAGCAGTTTTTTTACTAGCGTCACCCACACAGATACGCAGTATTTT.

This sequence joins TRBV20-1 and TRBJ2-7, with 11 bases matching TRBD2. This CDR3 is built from 15 residues. V shed 0 bases, J shed 3 bases, and the junction held 4 bases outside the gene matches. Looked up from germline, CDR1 is DFQATT and CDR2 is SNEGSKA (reference sequence). The CDR3 loop is CSARDGGLADYEQYF. CDR3 in DNA: TGCAGTGCTAGAGATGGGGGACTAGCGGACTACGAGCAGTACTTC.

This clonotype was observed many times. The V call is TRBV20-1, the J call TRBJ1-2; D is unclear. The CDR3 extends over 15 amino acids. In germline, CDR1 is DFQATT, CDR2 SNEGSKA (reference sequence). Between the trimmed V and J ends, which lost 0 bases and 0 bases, there was a span of 11 bases. The CDR3 sequence is CSARDRDTANYGYTF. CDR3 bases: TGCAGTGCTAGAGATCGCGACACCGCTAACTATGGCTACACCTTC.

This chain links TRBV7-3 with TRBJ2-5; D is perhaps TRBD1 or TRBD2 (5 bases each). The CDR3 extends over 14 amino acids. The germline V and J ends were trimmed by 3 bases and 8 bases, with 16 bases remaining between them. Per the germline V gene, CDR1 is SGHTA and CDR2 is FQGTGA. The CDR3 loop is CASSLAGAVETQYF. The CDR3 DNA is TGTGCCAGCAGCTTGGCCGGGGCAGTCGAAACCCAGTACTTC.

Comments on this clonotype: The junction does not match germline at one end; this may be a read error. The rearrangement links TRBV5-6 to TRBJ2-7, with D tentatively TRBD2 (5 bases). This CDR3 spans 15 amino acids. Germline CDR1 and CDR2: SGHDT and YYEEEE. This chain's CDR3 is CASSKENSPQEEQDF. Written as DNA, the CDR3 is TGCGCCAGCAGCAAAGAGAATAGTCCTCAGGAGGAGCAGGACTTC.

This clonotype was seen only a few times. The chain couples TRBV29-1 to TRBJ2-1; 14 positions match TRBD2. The CDR3 is 15 residues long. With 5 bases clipped from V and 9 bases from J, the junction kept 9 bases outside the gene matches. Germline V gene data show CDR1 as SQVTM and CDR2 as ANQGSEA. Here the CDR3 DNA reads TGCAGCGTTTCCAGACTAGCGGGGGGGCAAGGTGAGCAGTTCTTC. Translated: CSVSRLAGGQGEQFF.

This clonotype was counted only a few times. This rearrangement joins TRBV7-2 to TRBJ2-3; 11 bases fit TRBD2. V shed 3 bases, J shed 2 bases, and the junction held 4 bases outside the gene matches. There are 16 residues in the CDR3. Germline V gives CDR1 SGHTA, CDR2 FQGNSA. The CDR3 protein is CASSFGLAGYTDTQYF. Written as DNA, the CDR3 is TGTGCCAGCAGCTTCGGACTAGCGGGTTACACAGATACGCAGTATTTT.

The chain combines TRBV12-5 with TRBJ2-5; 15 bases line up with TRBD2. The CDR3 is 16 residues long. Germline V CDR1 and CDR2: LGHNT, FRNRAP. Trimming removed 5 bases from V and 5 bases from J; junction bases left unmatched: 6. DNA of the CDR3: TGTGCTAGTGGTGATGGACTAGCGGGAGGGCACGAGACCCAGTACTTC. Its protein is CASGDGLAGGHETQYF.

The V and J genes are TRBV5-1 and TRBJ2-1; possibly TRBD1 for D (6 bases). Germline CDR1 and CDR2: SGHRS and YFSETQ. The germline V and J ends were trimmed by 0 bases and 5 bases, with 18 bases remaining between them. The CDR3 sequence is 17 residues long. DNA of the CDR3: TGCGCCAGCAGCTTGGGCCGGGCCAGGGGATGGGACAATGAGCAGTTCTTC. As protein: CASSLGRARGWDNEQFF.

This clonotype showed up many times. V is TRBV19 and J is TRBJ2-3, with D unclear. This CDR3 spans 16 amino acids. V was pared by 7 bases and J by 6 bases, with 23 bases between. In germline, CDR1 is LNHDA, CDR2 SQIVND (reference sequence). The CDR3: CASTLRPSAASDTQYF. The CDR3 DNA is TGTGCCAGTACCCTCCGGCCAAGTGCAGCCTCGGATACGCAGTATTTT.

The V and J genes are TRBV29-1 and TRBJ1-2; 8 bases line up with TRBD1. Losses at the gene ends were 8 bases for V and 8 bases for J; bases not matched to a gene: 7. The CDR3 consists of 11 residues. CDR1 is SQVTM, CDR2 ANQGSEA, per germline. The CDR3 loop is CSTTTGDGYTF. Written as DNA, the CDR3 is TGCAGCACCACGACAGGGGACGGCTACACCTTC.

The V call is TRBV7-9, the J call TRBJ2-3; 7 bases agree with TRBD2. Per germline, CDR1 SEHNR and CDR2 FQNEAQ (reference sequence). CDR3 size: 15 residues. J gave up 0 bases and V 5 bases, and 5 bases lay outside the gene matches. The CDR3 coding sequence is TGTGCCAGCAGCCCGCTAGCGGTAAGCACAGATACGCAGTATTTT. It codes for CASSPLAVSTDTQYF.

The chain joins TRBV29-1 to TRBJ2-7; no clear D. The CDR3 length is 11 residues. The germline CDR1 and CDR2 sequences are SQVTM and ANQGSEA. With 4 bases removed from V and 7 bases from J, the gap between germline ends came to 11 bases. This CDR3 is CSVVVREEQYF. Here the CDR3 DNA reads TGCAGCGTTGTGGTTAGAGAAGAGCAGTACTTC.

The V and J genes are TRBV2 and TRBJ2-1; 13 nucleotides agree with TRBD2. V trimming: 5 bases; J trimming: 3 bases; junction bases outside the gene matches: 7. The CDR3 is 17 residues long. Per germline, CDR1 SNHLY and CDR2 FYNNEI. CDR3 DNA: TGTGCCAGCAGTTTCTCAGGACTAGCGGGGGTCTACAATGAGCAGTTCTTC. Residues: CASSFSGLAGVYNEQFF.

The chain has TRBV9 and TRBJ2-1; D unresolved. The germline V gene encodes CDR1 SGDLS and CDR2 YYNGEE. CDR3 length: 13 residues. V was pared by 4 bases and J by 6 bases, with 11 bases between. The CDR3 nucleotides read TGTGCCAGCAGCCTGGCTAACTGCAATGAGCAGTTCTTC. The encoded protein is CASSLANCNEQFF.

The chain combines TRBV11-3 with TRBJ2-2, with D uncertain. V lost 8 bases and J 13 bases, leaving 17 bases between the germline ends. Germline V lookup: CDR1 SGHNT, CDR2 YENEEA. The CDR3 totals 12 residues. CDR3 protein: CASGSNHRVLFF. The CDR3 DNA sequence: TGTGCCAGCGGCTCCAACCATCGTGTGCTGTTTTTT.

At least ten counts were recorded for this clonotype. The genes are TRBV28 and TRBJ2-7; D call uncertain. Trimming shortened V by 3 bases and J by 3 bases, and 12 bases separated the two germline ends. Germline V CDR1 and CDR2: MDHEN, SYDVKM. This CDR3 is built from 14 residues. The CDR3 sequence is CASSFDRRNYEQYV. As DNA, the CDR3 is TGTGCCAGCAGTTTTGACCGGCGGAACTACGAGCAGTACGTC.

This chain uses TRBV2 with TRBJ1-1; no reliable D call. The CDR3 is made up of 13 amino acids. Germline V gene lookup returns CDR1 SNHLY and CDR2 FYNNEI. With 6 bases removed from V and 4 bases from J, the gap between germline ends came to 12 bases. In DNA form, the CDR3 reads TGTGCCAGCAGCGGAGAGATGGTCACTGAAGCTTTCTTT. This encodes CASSGEMVTEAFF.

The chain joins TRBV20-1 to TRBJ2-7; D is tentatively TRBD1 or TRBD2 (5 bases each). Germline-derived CDR1 and CDR2 are DFQATT and SNEGSKA (reference sequence). Trimming left V 5 bases short and J 4 bases short, with 12 bases between. The CDR3 has 12 amino acids. CDR3 nucleotides: TGCAGTGCTGTCCTCGGGACGTACGAGCAGTACTTC. This translates into CSAVLGTYEQYF.

In this sample, this clonotype turned up many times. A clone one base away is much larger, so this may be a read error. The chain recombines TRBV20-1 with TRBJ2-7, with D maybe TRBD1 (6 bases). Germline values: CDR1 DFQATT, CDR2 SNEGSKA (reference sequence). The CDR3 loop spans 13 amino acids. Trimming cost V 6 bases and J 3 bases, with 15 bases left between them. The CDR3 bases are TGCAGTGCCAAGGGCAGGGGTGACTACGAGCAGTACTTC. It encodes CSAKGRGDYEQYF.

V and J are TRBV2 and TRBJ1-2; D may be TRBD1 (5 bases). Germline CDR1 is SNHLY and CDR2 is FYNNEI. The CDR3 loop spans 13 amino acids. Trimming pared 7 bases from V and 2 bases from J, leaving 11 bases between. The CDR3 region is CASTSGTNYGYTF. The CDR3 DNA reads as TGTGCCAGCACGTCTGGGACGAACTATGGCTACACCTTC.

The chain joins TRBV19 to TRBJ1-2, with 9 bases aligning to TRBD1. This CDR3 is 14 amino acids long. Looked up from germline, CDR1 is LNHDA and CDR2 is SQIVND (reference sequence). The trim removed 6 bases at V and 1 base at J, leaving 3 bases unmatched. CDR3 sequence: CASRTGGVNYGYTF. The DNA for the CDR3 is TGTGCCAGTAGGACAGGGGGTGTTAACTATGGCTACACCTTC.

CDR3 in amino acids: CASKGYGYNEQFF. CDR3 in DNA: TGTGCCAGTAAAGGGTACGGCTACAATGAGCAGTTCTTC. The chain uses TRBV19 and TRBJ2-1; no clear D gene. Between the trimmed V and J ends, which lost 7 bases and 3 bases, there was a span of 10 bases. The germline CDR1 and CDR2 sequences are LNHDA and SQIVND (reference sequence). This CDR3 contains 13 residues. Combining the CDR3 with reference TRBV19 and TRBJ2-1 gives the whole variable domain DGGITQSPKYLFRKEGQNVTLSCEQNLNHDAMYWYRQDPGQGLRLIYYSQIVNDFQKGDIAEGYSVSREKKESFPLTVTSAQKNPTAFYLCASKGYGYNEQFFGPGTRLTVL.

This chain uses TRBV20-1 with TRBJ1-5; weak D call: TRBD1 (6 bases). The CDR3 extends over 15 amino acids. Germline CDR1 and CDR2: DFQATT and SNEGSKA (reference sequence). The V end was cut by 3 bases, the J end by 2 bases, with 14 bases between. The CDR3 region is CSASLTGKGNQPQHF. DNA of the CDR3: TGCAGTGCTAGTCTCACAGGGAAAGGCAATCAGCCCCAGCATTTT.

In its sample, this clonotype was seen a few times. The chain uses TRBV7-8 and TRBJ2-7, with 8 bases matching TRBD2. The germline V gene has CDR1 SGHVS and CDR2 FQNEAQ. V trimming: 1 base; J trimming: 4 bases; junction bases outside the gene matches: 6. CDR3 length equals 15 residues. CDR3 loop: CASSLGSSGPYEQYF. DNA of the CDR3: TGTGCCAGCAGCTTAGGGTCTAGCGGGCCGTACGAGCAGTACTTC.

The chain links TRBV9 to TRBJ2-1, with D maybe TRBD2 (6 bases). The V end lost 3 bases, the J end lost 0 bases, and 13 bases lay between the germline ends. Germline assignment: CDR1 SGDLS and CDR2 YYNGEE. The CDR3 consists of 16 residues. CDR3 residues: CASSGTRGSSYNEQFF. DNA of the CDR3: TGTGCCAGCAGCGGGACTCGGGGGAGCTCCTACAATGAGCAGTTCTTC.